This T cell receptor (beta chain) appears in the sequencing data of a study of blood T cell repertoires in COVID-19. Study in general: Sources were T cells, B-cell-depleted T cells, or PBMCs; the material itself was cDNA or gDNA.

Germline lookup yields CDR1 MDHEN and CDR2 SYDVKM. The V end was cut by 7 bases, the J end by 7 bases, with 13 bases between. This CDR3 comprises 12 residues. This clone has just one count. Here immunoSEQ multiplex PCR was the method, and the copy in TCRdb shows in-frame clones only, minus some. The table lists 61,000 or so clones, 79% of them singletons. J is TRBJ1-2 and V is TRBV28, with D uncertain. The receptor was derived from a woman in her 70s with acute or convalescent COVID-19. Sequenced material: peripheral blood. CDR3 residues: CASTVPGSGYTF. The CDR3 DNA sequence: TGTGCCAGCACCGTCCCAGGTTCTGGCTACACCTTC.